These 9 T cell receptor beta chains share one sample of origin, sequenced in a study of blood T cell repertoires in COVID-19. Clones were sequenced by immunoSEQ multiplex PCR, and TCRdb holds only the in-frame ones, with some missing. The repertoire includes about 260,000 clones, 75% to 90% of them detected once, and about 1.6% sits in the top ten. Sequenced sample: peripheral blood. These receptors were collected from a woman in her thirties or forties who had recovered from COVID-19.

This clone was counted a single time. This chain joins TRBV5-8 and TRBJ2-3; the match to TRBD1 covers 8 bases. CDR3 size: 15 residues. V gave up 4 bases and J gave up 4 bases; unmatched junction bases: 8. Germline V gene sequence: CDR1 SGHTS, CDR2 YDEGEE. Here the CDR3 reads CASSLGTGGSDTQYF. The CDR3 DNA reads as TGTGCCAGCAGCCTCGGGACAGGTGGATCAGATACGCAGTATTTT. Complete variable domain (other parts from reference TRBV5-8 and TRBJ2-3): EAGVTQSPTHLIKTRGQQATLRCSPISGHTSVYWYQQALGLGLQFLLWYDEGEERNRGNFPPRFSGRQFPNYSSELNVNALELEDSALYLCASSLGTGGSDTQYFGPGTRLTVL.

The chain joins TRBV18 to TRBJ2-5; 7 nucleotides match TRBD2. This CDR3 contains 12 residues. The ends lost 4 bases at V and 4 bases at J; junction bases unmatched: 0. Germline loops: CDR1 KGHSH, CDR2 LQKENI. CDR3 bases: TGTGCCAGCTCACGGGGGGGAGAGACCCAGTACTTC. Translation gives CASSRGGETQYF. Full variable domain (outside the CDR3, taken from reference TRBV18 and TRBJ2-5): NAGVMQNPRHLVRRRGQEARLRCSPMKGHSHVYWYRQLPEEGLKFMVYLQKENIIDESGMPKERFSAEFPKEGPSILRIQQVVRGDSAAYFCASSRGGETQYFGPGTRLLVL.

The rearrangement joins TRBV3-1 (or the pseudogene TRBV3-2) to TRBJ1-5, with D possibly being TRBD1 (5 bases). This CDR3 region has 14 residues. Germline loops: CDR1 LGHDT, CDR2 YNNKEL (reference sequence). V dropped 0 bases and J dropped 8 bases, with 11 bases sitting between them. This chain's CDR3 is CASSQDTRAEPQHF. The CDR3 bases are TGTGCCAGCAGCCAAGACACCAGGGCGGAGCCCCAGCATTTT.

This clone was picked up one time. The V and J genes are TRBV10-3 and TRBJ1-2; TRBD1 might be the D (6 bases). The CDR3 sequence is 18 residues long. CDR1 and CDR2 (germline): ENHRY, SYGVKD. Trimming took 7 bases from V and 0 from J, leaving 24 bases between them. CDR3 in amino acids: CAIKDSLPNLPTNYGYTF. The CDR3, as DNA: TGTGCCATCAAGGACAGCTTACCTAACCTACCTACTAACTATGGCTACACCTTC.

J is TRBJ1-2 and V is TRBV6-5; D unresolved. Germline CDR1 reads MNHEY; CDR2 reads SVGAGI. The CDR3 runs 14 residues. Trimming removed 0 bases from V and 1 base from J, with 6 bases in between. CDR3 in DNA: TGTGCCAGCAGTTACTCGGGCAATAACTATGGCTACACCTTC. Protein sequence: CASSYSGNNYGYTF.

V is TRBV5-1 and J is TRBJ1-4; maybe TRBD1 (5 bases). The CDR3 totals 16 residues. CDR1 and CDR2 from the germline V gene are SGHRS and YFSETQ. Trimming removed 4 bases at V and 8 bases at J, with 21 bases between. The CDR3 DNA is TGCGCCAGCAGCCCGGACCCCGGGACTACTAGCGAAAAACTGTTTTTT. This gives the protein CASSPDPGTTSEKLFF.

V and J are TRBV18 and TRBJ1-1; no definite D call. V was clipped by 0 bases and J by 1 base, with 6 bases between them. The CDR3 loop spans 14 amino acids. CDR1 and CDR2 from the germline V gene are KGHSH and LQKENI. The CDR3 sequence is CASSPPRANTEAFF. CDR3 nucleotide sequence: TGTGCCAGCTCACCACCGAGGGCGAACACTGAAGCTTTCTTT.

This chain joins TRBV7-2 and TRBJ1-5; possible D gene TRBD1, 5 bases. The CDR3 has 19 amino acids. The germline gives CDR1 SGHTA, CDR2 FQGNSA. Trimming removed 5 bases at V and 3 bases at J, with 26 bases between. This CDR3 reads CASSPRGDKARLINQPQHF. The CDR3 coding sequence is TGTGCCAGCAGCCCTAGGGGTGACAAGGCCCGACTGATCAATCAGCCCCAGCATTTT.

This chain uses TRBV30 with TRBJ1-1; no clear D. V lost 1 base and J 5 bases, leaving 2 bases between the germline ends. Germline V gene data show CDR1 as GTSNPN and CDR2 as SVGIG (reference sequence). The CDR3 length is 10 residues. CDR3 sequence reads: CAWSATEAFF. The CDR3 region has the DNA TGTGCCTGGAGTGCTACTGAAGCTTTCTTT.